The next 14 T cell receptor beta chains were all read from a single sample in a study of blood T cells in healthy people across ages (dated by TCRdb to between 2015 and 2017). The library came from 5' RACE. The instrument was an Illumina HiSeq 2500. A second PCR of roughly 7 to 11 cycles was performed with a sample-barcoded 5' primer and a J-beta primer mix. TCRdb reworked the public reads: Q25 trimming with fastp, MiXCR clone assembly, productive beta chains retained. Rows are unified per CDR3 protein, each entry keeping the most common DNA and genes. Present in this sample are more than 700,000 distinct CDR3 sequences, about half of which were seen just once. 15% to 20% of the sample is held by the ten biggest clonotypes. Sequencing used blood. The receptor set was obtained from a man aged 80 or over in good health.

At least ten counts were recorded for this clonotype. V gene TRBV9 combines with J gene TRBJ1-1, with D uncertain. Trimming pared 7 bases from V and 0 bases from J, leaving 7 bases between. This CDR3 spans 12 amino acids. CDR1 and CDR2 (germline): SGDLS, YYNGEE. CDR3 residues: CASGRLNTEAFF. In nucleotides, the CDR3 is TGTGCCAGCGGACGGTTGAACACTGAAGCTTTCTTT.

This clonotype appeared a few times. The genes are TRBV20-1 and TRBJ2-4, with TRBD2 matching over 9 bases. The CDR3 totals 17 residues. The germline gives CDR1 DFQATT, CDR2 SNEGSKA (reference sequence). The junction had 8 bases not matched to a gene; V was cut back by 1 base and J by 1 base. The CDR3 sequence: CSARGGVAGVAKNIQYF. The CDR3 DNA sequence: TGCAGTGCTAGAGGGGGGGTAGCGGGAGTTGCCAAAAACATTCAGTACTTC.

Remarks on this clonotype: One end of the junction is discordant with germline, which a read error may explain. The chain employs TRBV10-3 and TRBJ1-1, with TRBD1 matching over 8 bases. From germline, CDR1 is ENHRY and CDR2 SYGVKD. This CDR3 is 15 amino acids long. Here the CDR3 reads CAISESTGVGTEAFF. Here the CDR3 DNA reads TGTGCCATCAGTGAGTCGACAGGGGTGGGGACTGAGGCTTTCTTT.

This clonotype was counted only a few times. This CDR3 reads CSASTGPAAYGYTF. The CDR3 DNA is TGCAGCGCAAGCACAGGGCCTGCGGCGTATGGCTACACCTTC. The chain uses TRBV29-1 and TRBJ1-2, with D perhaps TRBD1 (6 bases). This CDR3 is 14 amino acids long. In germline, CDR1 is SQVTM, CDR2 ANQGSEA. Trimming removed 7 bases at V and 5 bases at J, with 20 bases between.

The chain has TRBV5-1 and TRBJ2-5, with 14 bases lining up with TRBD2. V shed 4 bases, J shed 11 bases, and the junction held 13 bases outside the gene matches. The CDR3 spans 16 residues. Per germline, CDR1 SGHRS and CDR2 YFSETQ. The CDR3 bases are TGCGCCAGCAGCCTGAAGACTAGCGGGAGGGCCCATGAGCAGTACTTC. Its protein product is CASSLKTSGRAHEQYF.

The chain combines TRBV20-1 with TRBJ2-7; 8 bases match TRBD1. CDR1 and CDR2 (germline): DFQATT, SNEGSKA (reference sequence). The CDR3 is 14 residues long. The V and J ends lost 1 base and 7 bases, in that order; junction bases with no gene match: 9. As DNA, the CDR3 is TGCAGTGCTAGAGGGGACCAGGGGGCGCCTGAGCAGTACTTC. This sequence encodes CSARGDQGAPEQYF.

This clonotype was detected ten times or more. The gene calls are TRBV12-3 or TRBV12-4 and TRBJ2-7, with unresolved D. The CDR3 sequence is 14 residues long. Trimming took 5 bases from V and 4 from J, leaving 15 bases between them. The CDR3 spells CASSLAGRSYEQYF. CDR3 bases: TGTGCCAGCAGTCTCGCAGGCCGGAGTTACGAGCAGTACTTC.

This chain connects TRBV27 to TRBJ2-6; 8 bases match TRBD1. The CDR3 totals 14 residues. Germline V gene sequence: CDR1 MNHEY, CDR2 SMNVEV (reference sequence). Germline trimming cut 4 bases from V and 12 bases from J; bases unmatched to any gene: 8. For the CDR3, the DNA is TGTGCCAGCAGTTCAGGGGGCGGTATTTTCGTCCTGACTTTC. Translation gives CASSSGGGIFVLTF.

This rearrangement joins TRBV29-1 to TRBJ2-1, with TRBD1 matching over 7 bases. Germline trimming cut 7 bases from V and 10 bases from J; bases unmatched to any gene: 10. The CDR3 consists of 12 residues. From germline, CDR1 is SQVTM and CDR2 ANQGSEA. The CDR3 region has the DNA TGCAGCGCTACAGGGGCCTCCTACGAGCAGTTCTTC. Its translation: CSATGASYEQFF.

The gene calls are TRBV5-5 and TRBJ2-1, with a weak D call TRBD2 (5 bases). The germline CDR1 and CDR2 sequences are SGHKS and YYEKEE (reference sequence). CDR3 length equals 14 residues. Trimming took 4 bases from V and 9 from J, leaving 17 bases between them. CDR3 sequence: CASSVSPSLGEQFF. CDR3 nucleotide sequence: TGTGCCAGCAGCGTGTCTCCTAGCTTGGGTGAGCAGTTCTTC.

The chain has TRBV7-9 and TRBJ2-3, with D tentatively TRBD2 (6 bases). The ends were cut back, 4 bases at V and 4 bases at J, with 15 bases in the middle. The CDR3 covers 15 residues. Germline-derived CDR1 and CDR2 are SEHNR and FQNEAQ (reference sequence). The CDR3 region is CASSSSGSGADTQYF. The CDR3 nucleotides are TGTGCCAGCAGCTCATCCGGGAGTGGCGCAGATACGCAGTATTTT.

The rearrangement joins TRBV11-2 to TRBJ2-5, with D perhaps TRBD1 (6 bases). V lost 4 bases and J lost 11, with 20 bases in between. The CDR3 totals 14 residues. Germline CDR1 reads SGHAT; CDR2 reads FQNNGV. The CDR3 region is CASSSQGGHNEQYF. CDR3 bases: TGTGCCAGCAGCTCCCAAGGGGGTCACAATGAGCAGTACTTC.

With respect to this clonotype: A much larger clone is a single base away; this may be a read error. V gene TRBV11-2 combines with J gene TRBJ2-5; no reliable D call. V was pared by 3 bases and J by 11 bases, with 25 bases between. Germline assignment: CDR1 SGHAT and CDR2 FQNNGV. CDR3 size: 16 residues. The CDR3 protein is CASSLHEVPRLNEQYF. The CDR3 DNA reads TGTGCCAGCAGCTTGCATGAAGTCCCAAGGCTTAATGAGCAGTACTTC. The full variable domain, in which reference TRBV11-2 and TRBJ2-5 provide the parts outside the CDR3, is EAGVAQSPRYKIIEKRQSVAFWCNPISGHATLYWYQQILGQGPKLLIQFQNNGVVDDSQLPKDRFSAERLKGVDSTLKIQPAKLEDSAVYLCASSLHEVPRLNEQYFGPGTRLLVL.

The chain links TRBV29-1 to TRBJ2-1; TRBD1 matches at 8 bases. Germline loops: CDR1 SQVTM, CDR2 ANQGSEA. The J segment lost 0 bases and the V segment lost 7 bases, leaving 2 bases of the junction unmatched. This CDR3 is 13 amino acids long. The CDR3 DNA sequence: TGCAGCGGACAGGGGTCCTCCTACAATGAGCAGTTCTTC. Translating it yields CSGQGSSYNEQFF.